A selection of T cell receptor beta chains follows, all from one sample in a study of T cells in Graves' hyperthyroidism and ophthalmopathy. TCRdb reanalysed the multiplex PCR reads using MiXCR and keeps one entry per CDR3 protein. The sample records fewer than 450,000 distinct CDR3 sequences, 15% to 20% being singletons. Sequencing used blood. Every receptor here comes from a man between 18 and 35 years old with Graves' ophthalmopathy. Each CDR3 is given with its conserved first and last residue. The order of the fields is V gene, D gene, clone size, J gene, CDR3 DNA, CDR3 protein. D genes are given only for firm matches. Where a row states a size, it is once, few, many or the class of an expanded clone; other rows omit it.

TRBV6-1,NA,many,TRBJ2-2,TGTGCCAGCAGTCCCCTTCGAGGGCCTGGGGAGCTGTTTTTT,CASSPLRGPGELFF
TRBV7-7,NA,NA,TRBJ2-5,TGTGCTAGCAGCTTATTTCAGGGCAGTCGGGAGACCCAGTACTTC,CASSLFQGSRETQYF
TRBV6-1,NA,few,TRBJ1-2,TGTGCCAGCAGTGAAATCCAGGGCGAAGGCTACACCTTC,CASSEIQGEGYTF
TRBV4-2,TRBD2,many,TRBJ2-5,TGTGCCAGCAGCGGAGAGCGGGGGGGCCAAGAGACCCAGTACTTC,CASSGERGGQETQYF
TRBV12-3/TRBV12-4,TRBD1,many,TRBJ1-4,TGTGCCAGCAGTACGACAGGGGACGGGGAAAAACTGTTTTTT,CASSTTGDGEKLFF
TRBV7-9,TRBD1,many,TRBJ2-7,TGTGCCAGCAGCGAAACGAACAGGGGAAGGTACGAGCAGTACTTC,CASSETNRGRYEQYF
TRBV2,TRBD1,NA,TRBJ2-7,TGTGCCAGCAGGCCGGGACAGGGGGCCGTCGAGCAGTACTTC,CASRPGQGAVEQYF
TRBV27,TRBD2,few,TRBJ2-5,TGTGCCAGCAGTCCCTGGACTAGCGGGGGGCAGGAGACCCAGTACTTC,CASSPWTSGGQETQYF
TRBV6-1,NA,NA,TRBJ1-1,TGTGCCAGCTTTAAGGAGACTGAAGCTTTCTTT,CASFKETEAFF
TRBV7-8,NA,many,TRBJ1-2,TGTGCCAGCAGCTTAGAACGTCAAAACTATGGCTACACCTTC,CASSLERQNYGYTF
TRBV19,TRBD1,NA,TRBJ1-2,TGTGCCAGTAGCCGACAGGGGGTTAGCTATGGCTACACCTTC,CASSRQGVSYGYTF
TRBV20-1,TRBD1,NA,TRBJ2-7,TGCAGTGCTAGATCAGGGGGCGCCTACGAGCAGTACTTC,CSARSGGAYEQYF
TRBV11-1,NA,many,TRBJ2-1,TGTGCCAGCAGCTTAGCAGGGTACAATGAGCAGTTCTTC,CASSLAGYNEQFF
TRBV13,NA,NA,TRBJ1-2,TGTGCCAGCAGTCGGAGAGCTCGGGGGATCCCCAACTATGGCTACACCTTC,CASSRRARGIPNYGYTF
TRBV14,NA,few,TRBJ2-1,TGTGCCAGCAGCCAAGTTTCTTTTGAGCAGTTCTTC,CASSQVSFEQFF
TRBV6-1,NA,NA,TRBJ1-1,TGTGCCAGCATTCCTAGCGAGGGAGGGATGAACACTGAAGCTTTCTTT,CASIPSEGGMNTEAFF
TRBV9,NA,many,TRBJ1-1,TGTGCCAGCAGCGGACGCCCTGCGGCAGCTACACAAGCTTTCTTT,CASSGRPAAATQAFF
TRBV12-3/TRBV12-4,TRBD1,many,TRBJ1-3,TGTGCCAGCAGGCAACAGGGGGTAACTGGAAACACCATATATTTT,CASRQQGVTGNTIYF
TRBV20-1,NA,NA,TRBJ2-3,TGCAGTGCCGAGAGAGGGGGGGCAGATACGCAGTATTTT,CSAERGGADTQYF
TRBV20-1,NA,few,TRBJ2-2,TGCAGTGCTGAGACTTGGCGGACTTCCACCGGGGAGCTGTTTTTT,CSAETWRTSTGELFF
TRBV20-1,NA,few,TRBJ2-7,TGCAGTGCTAGTATTTTTAGCGGCTACGAGCAGTACTTC,CSASIFSGYEQYF
TRBV5-1,NA,many,TRBJ1-1,TGCGCCAGCAGCTTCACGGGGGGGACTGAAGCTTTCTTT,CASSFTGGTEAFF
TRBV5-1,NA,NA,TRBJ2-7,TGCGCCAGCAGCTTGGGACACTCGGTCGACGAGCAGTACTTC,CASSLGHSVDEQYF
TRBV27,NA,few,TRBJ1-6,TGTGCCAGCAGGGAGGGAGGGAGGGATAATTCACCCCTCCACTTT,CASREGGRDNSPLHF
TRBV2,NA,many,TRBJ2-4,TGTGCCAGAAGCGACAGAGCCAAAAACATTCAGTACTTC,CARSDRAKNIQYF
TRBV5-1,TRBD1,few,TRBJ1-2,TGCGCCAGCAGCTTGAATGGGGGACAGGGGAAGTATGGCTACACCTTC,CASSLNGGQGKYGYTF
TRBV29-1,TRBD1,NA,TRBJ1-2,TGCAGCGTTGAAGATCTAAGGACAGGGGACTGGGGCTACACCTTC,CSVEDLRTGDWGYTF
TRBV6-1,NA,many,TRBJ1-2,TGTGCCAGCACCGTGACAACCTCCTATGGCTACACCTTC,CASTVTTSYGYTF
TRBV18,NA,many,TRBJ1-2,TGTGCCAGCTCACCACCGGGGGGAAGTGGCTACACCTTC,CASSPPGGSGYTF
TRBV24-1,NA,many,TRBJ1-1,TGTGCCGCACAGAGGGAGATGAACACTGAAGCTTTCTTT,CAAQREMNTEAFF
TRBV27,NA,many,TRBJ2-2,TGTGCCAGCAGTCCCCTGACAGAAAAGGACACCGGGGAGCTGTTTTTT,CASSPLTEKDTGELFF
TRBV28,TRBD1,many,TRBJ1-2,TGTGCCAGCAGTCCCTCGGGACAGGGGTATGGCTACACCTTC,CASSPSGQGYGYTF
TRBV19,NA,few,TRBJ2-5,TGTGCCAGTAGTCTACAGGGAGGTTTTGCGACCCAGTACTTC,CASSLQGGFATQYF
TRBV7-3,NA,many,TRBJ1-2,TGTGCCAGCAGCTTAGACCACAACTATGGCTACACCTTC,CASSLDHNYGYTF
TRBV18,TRBD1,NA,TRBJ2-7,TGTGCCAGCACAGAAGCGACAGGGACCGAGCAGTACTTC,CASTEATGTEQYF
TRBV5-1,NA,few,TRBJ2-5,TGCGCCAGCAGCTTGGTGGGAGAGAACCTCCAAGAGACCCAGTACTTC,CASSLVGENLQETQYF
TRBV7-9,NA,NA,TRBJ1-4,TGTGCCAGCAGCATCGACAGAGGGCTTGAAAAACTGTTTTTT,CASSIDRGLEKLFF
TRBV28,NA,many,TRBJ2-3,TGTGCCAGCAGTTGGTTTTCGACGGGCTCAGATACGCAGTATTTT,CASSWFSTGSDTQYF
TRBV6-1,NA,many,TRBJ1-1,TGTGCCAGCAGTTATATACAGGGAGACACTGAAGCTTTCTTT,CASSYIQGDTEAFF
TRBV3-1,NA,many,TRBJ1-2,TGTGCCAGCAGGCCCTGGAGCTCAGGGAACGACTATGGCTACACCTTC,CASRPWSSGNDYGYTF
TRBV20-1,NA,many,TRBJ1-1,TGCAGTGCTACAGACAGGAATACTGAAGCTTTCTTT,CSATDRNTEAFF
TRBV7-9,NA,few,TRBJ1-1,TGTGCCAGCAGCTTATCAGGCGGTGCACCTTTCTTT,CASSLSGGAPFF
TRBV7-9,TRBD1,few,TRBJ1-2,TGTGCCAGCGACCGGGACAGGGAATATGGCTACACCTTC,CASDRDREYGYTF
TRBV6-2/TRBV6-3,TRBD1,few,TRBJ2-5,TGTGCCAGCAGTTACGGGACAGGGTACCAAGAGACCCAGTACTTC,CASSYGTGYQETQYF
TRBV5-1,TRBD2,NA,TRBJ2-1,TGCGCCAGCAGCTTGGCCCCCACTAGCGGGGGCGAGGGAGGGGATGAGCAGTTCTTC,CASSLAPTSGGEGGDEQFF
TRBV27,TRBD2,NA,TRBJ2-2,TGTGCCAGCGAACGGGGGGGCGGCACCGGGGAGCTGTTTTTT,CASERGGGTGELFF
TRBV6-5,TRBD1,NA,TRBJ1-1,TGTGCCAGCAGTTACGGCGGACAGGGTTCATCCGCCTCGGGGAACACTGAAGCTTTCTTT,CASSYGGQGSSASGNTEAFF
TRBV2,TRBD2,many,TRBJ2-3,TGTGCCAGCAGTGTGGGACTAGCGGGGGGGCCTATAACAGATACGCAGTATTTT,CASSVGLAGGPITDTQYF
TRBV10-3,NA,NA,TRBJ1-1,TGTGCCATCAGTGAGCCCGGACGGGGGCCTAACACTGAAGCTTTCTTT,CAISEPGRGPNTEAFF
TRBV27,NA,few,TRBJ1-3,TGTGCCAGCAGTAGCATGGGAATGGCTGGAAACACCATATATTTT,CASSSMGMAGNTIYF
TRBV19,TRBD1,few,TRBJ1-5,TGTGCCAGTAGGCCAACGAGGACAGGGTTAAATCAGCCCCAGCATTTT,CASRPTRTGLNQPQHF
TRBV11-3,NA,NA,TRBJ2-5,TGTGCCAGCAGCTTAGGCCCGGGACGAGAAGAGACCCAGTACTTC,CASSLGPGREETQYF
TRBV28,TRBD2,many,TRBJ2-5,TGTGCCAGCAGTTTCGGCGGGGGGTTCATAGAGACCCAGTACTTC,CASSFGGGFIETQYF
TRBV20-1,TRBD1,few,TRBJ2-1,TGCAGTGCAACGGACAGGGGCTCCTACAATGAGCAGTTCTTC,CSATDRGSYNEQFF
TRBV27,NA,NA,TRBJ1-4,TGTGCCGGCAGCCGGGCCTCAACTAATGAAAAACTGTTTTTT,CAGSRASTNEKLFF
TRBV6-6,NA,few,TRBJ2-2,TGTGCCAGCAGTTACCCGGGGCTGGGGACCGGGGAGCTGTTTTTT,CASSYPGLGTGELFF
TRBV7-3,NA,few,TRBJ2-2,TGTGCCAGCAGTTCACGGGGATCGAACACCGGGGAGCTGTTTTTT,CASSSRGSNTGELFF
TRBV5-1,NA,many,TRBJ2-7,TGCGCCAGCAGCCCGGTACAGTCGGGGAATGAGCAGTACTTC,CASSPVQSGNEQYF